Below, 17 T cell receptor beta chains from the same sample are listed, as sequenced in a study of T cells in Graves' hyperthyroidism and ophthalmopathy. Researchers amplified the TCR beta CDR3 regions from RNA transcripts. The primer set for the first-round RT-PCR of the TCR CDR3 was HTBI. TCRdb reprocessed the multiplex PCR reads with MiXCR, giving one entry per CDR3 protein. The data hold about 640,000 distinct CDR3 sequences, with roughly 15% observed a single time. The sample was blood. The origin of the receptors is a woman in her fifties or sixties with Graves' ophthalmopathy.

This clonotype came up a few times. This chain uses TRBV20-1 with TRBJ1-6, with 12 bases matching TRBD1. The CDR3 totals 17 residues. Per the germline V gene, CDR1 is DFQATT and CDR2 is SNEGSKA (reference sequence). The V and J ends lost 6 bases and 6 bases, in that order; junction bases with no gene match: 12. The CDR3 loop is CSAPLGQGAAINSPLHF. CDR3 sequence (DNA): TGCAGTGCCCCTCTGGGACAGGGGGCGGCTATTAATTCACCCCTCCACTTT.

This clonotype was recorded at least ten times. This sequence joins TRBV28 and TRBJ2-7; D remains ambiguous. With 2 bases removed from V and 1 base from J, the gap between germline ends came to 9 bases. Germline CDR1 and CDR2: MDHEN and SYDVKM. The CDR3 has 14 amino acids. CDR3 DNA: TGTGCCAGCAGTTTAGTTCTGGGTTCCTACGAGCAGTACTTC. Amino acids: CASSLVLGSYEQYF.

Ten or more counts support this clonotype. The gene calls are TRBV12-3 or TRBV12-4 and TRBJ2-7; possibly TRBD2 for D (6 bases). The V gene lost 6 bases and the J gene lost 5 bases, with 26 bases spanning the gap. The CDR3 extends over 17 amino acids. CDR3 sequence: CASSTGARLRRENEQYF. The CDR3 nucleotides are TGTGCCAGCAGCACAGGAGCCAGGTTAAGACGGGAGAACGAGCAGTACTTC.

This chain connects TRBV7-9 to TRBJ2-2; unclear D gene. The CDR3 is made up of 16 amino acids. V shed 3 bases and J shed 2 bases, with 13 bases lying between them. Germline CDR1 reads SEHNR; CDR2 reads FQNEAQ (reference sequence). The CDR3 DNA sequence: TGTGCCAGCAGCTTTCCAGGCCGACTCAACACCGGGGAGCTGTTTTTT. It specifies CASSFPGRLNTGELFF.

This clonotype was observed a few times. For the CDR3, the DNA is TGTGCCAGCAGTTTAAAGGGCGCCTACACCTTC. Its protein is CASSLKGAYTF. The chain couples TRBV12-3 or TRBV12-4 to TRBJ1-2, with D hard to call. Trimming pared 2 bases from V and 10 bases from J, leaving 8 bases between. The CDR3 has 11 residues.

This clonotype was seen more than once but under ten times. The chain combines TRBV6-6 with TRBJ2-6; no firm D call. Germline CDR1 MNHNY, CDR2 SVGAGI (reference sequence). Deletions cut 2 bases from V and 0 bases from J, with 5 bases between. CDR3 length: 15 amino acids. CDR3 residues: CASSYGDSGANVLTF. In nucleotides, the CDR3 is TGTGCCAGCAGTTACGGGGACTCTGGGGCCAACGTCCTGACTTTC.

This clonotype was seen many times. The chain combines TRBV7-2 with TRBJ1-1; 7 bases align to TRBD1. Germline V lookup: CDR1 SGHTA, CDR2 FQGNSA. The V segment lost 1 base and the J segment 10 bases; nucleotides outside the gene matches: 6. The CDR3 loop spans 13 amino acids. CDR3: CASSLEEGAGAFF. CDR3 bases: TGTGCCAGCAGCTTAGAGGAGGGGGCAGGAGCTTTCTTT.

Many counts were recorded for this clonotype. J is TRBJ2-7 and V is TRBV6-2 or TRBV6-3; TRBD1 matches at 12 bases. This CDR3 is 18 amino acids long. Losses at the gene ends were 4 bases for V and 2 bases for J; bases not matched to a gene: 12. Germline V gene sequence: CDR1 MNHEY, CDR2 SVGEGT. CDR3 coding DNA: TGTGCCAGCAGTTCGACCAAGGGACAGGGGGCGAGCCCCTACGAGCAGTACTTC. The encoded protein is CASSSTKGQGASPYEQYF.

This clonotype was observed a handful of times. CDR3 sequence (DNA): TGTGCCAGTAGTCGGCTAGCGGGAGGCACCGGGGAGCTGTTTTTT. This encodes CASSRLAGGTGELFF. V gene TRBV19 combines with J gene TRBJ2-2, with TRBD2 identical over 11 bases. Germline V gene sequence: CDR1 LNHDA, CDR2 SQIVND (reference sequence). This CDR3 has 15 residues. V was clipped by 5 bases and J by 4 bases; unmatched bases: 3.

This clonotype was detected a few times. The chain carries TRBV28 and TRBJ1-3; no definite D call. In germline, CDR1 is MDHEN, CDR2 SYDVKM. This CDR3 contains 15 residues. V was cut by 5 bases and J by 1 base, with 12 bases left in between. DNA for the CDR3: TGTGCCAGCAGTCTCGCACCGGGGTCTGGAAACACCATATATTTT. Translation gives CASSLAPGSGNTIYF.

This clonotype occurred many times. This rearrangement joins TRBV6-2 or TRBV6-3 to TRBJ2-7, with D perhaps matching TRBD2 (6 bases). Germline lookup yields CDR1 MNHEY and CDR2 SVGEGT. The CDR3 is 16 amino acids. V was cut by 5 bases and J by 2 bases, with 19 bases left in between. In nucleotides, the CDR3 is TGTGCCAGCAGTGTCCATAGCGGAGGAGGGACCTACGAGCAGTACTTC. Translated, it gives CASSVHSGGGTYEQYF.

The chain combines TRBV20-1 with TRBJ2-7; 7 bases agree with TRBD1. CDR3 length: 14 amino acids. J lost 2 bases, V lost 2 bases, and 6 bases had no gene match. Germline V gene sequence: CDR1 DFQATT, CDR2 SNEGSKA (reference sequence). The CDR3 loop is CSARQATGPYEQYF. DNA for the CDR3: TGCAGTGCTAGACAAGCGACAGGGCCCTACGAGCAGTACTTC.

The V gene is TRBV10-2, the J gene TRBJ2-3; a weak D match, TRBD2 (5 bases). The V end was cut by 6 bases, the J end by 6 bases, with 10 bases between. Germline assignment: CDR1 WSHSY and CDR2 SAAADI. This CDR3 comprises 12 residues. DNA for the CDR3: TGCGCCAGCAGAGGCACGGGGGATACGCAGTATTTT. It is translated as CASRGTGDTQYF.

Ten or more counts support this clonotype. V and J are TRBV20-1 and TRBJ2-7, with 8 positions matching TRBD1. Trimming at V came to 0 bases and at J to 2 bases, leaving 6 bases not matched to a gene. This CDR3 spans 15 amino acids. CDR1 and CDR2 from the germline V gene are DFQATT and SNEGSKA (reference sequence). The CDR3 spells CSARDRWTGPYEQYF. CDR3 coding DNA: TGCAGTGCTAGAGATCGCTGGACAGGGCCCTACGAGCAGTACTTC.

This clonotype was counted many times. The CDR3 DNA sequence: TGTGCCAGCAGTTACGGGCGGTTCGGTAATGAGCAGTTCTTC. It codes for CASSYGRFGNEQFF. The chain combines TRBV6-5 with TRBJ2-1; D not resolved. CDR3 size: 14 residues. Germline V gene lookup returns CDR1 MNHEY and CDR2 SVGAGI. The V gene lost 2 bases and the J gene lost 7 bases, with 12 bases spanning the gap.

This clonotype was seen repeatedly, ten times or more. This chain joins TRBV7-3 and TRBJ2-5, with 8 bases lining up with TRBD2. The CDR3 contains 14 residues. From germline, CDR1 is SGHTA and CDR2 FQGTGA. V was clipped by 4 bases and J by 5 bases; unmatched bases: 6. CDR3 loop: CASSYSGIGETQYF. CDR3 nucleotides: TGTGCCAGCAGCTATAGCGGGATTGGGGAGACCCAGTACTTC.

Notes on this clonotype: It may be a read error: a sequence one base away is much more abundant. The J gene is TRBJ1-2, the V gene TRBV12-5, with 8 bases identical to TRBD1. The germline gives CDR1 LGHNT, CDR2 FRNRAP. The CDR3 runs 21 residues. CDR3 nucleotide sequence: TGTGCTAGTGGTTTGGTACCGGGGGCCGGGACAGGTTTGGTAGGAGGCTATGTCTACACCTTC. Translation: CASGLVPGAGTGLVGGYVYTF.